The rows below give T cell receptor beta chains drawn from one sample of a study of blood T cell repertoires in COVID-19. This table comes from immunoSEQ multiplex PCR, and its TCRdb copy is limited to in-frame clones, with some not included. Here the sample spans about 230,000 clones, 85% to 90% being singletons. The sequencing input was peripheral blood. The receptors here all came from a man aged 45-60 years with COVID-19, enrolled during active disease. CDR3s include the opening cysteine and the closing phenylalanine or tryptophan. D genes are given only for firm matches. Some rows have no size entry. The others give once, few or many, or a class for an expanded clone.

cdr3_aa cdr3_nt j_call v_call cdr3_length d_call clone_size
CASSLNPQDYNEQFF TGTGCCAGCAGCTTAAATCCTCAGGACTACAATGAGCAGTTCTTC TRBJ2-1 TRBV7-2 15 . .
CASRFSGQGEQYF TGTGCCAGCAGGTTCTCGGGACAAGGGGAGCAGTACTTC TRBJ2-7 TRBV7-3 13 . .
CASSGQAGGTGELFF TGTGCCAGCAGTGGGCAAGCGGGCGGCACCGGGGAGCTGTTTTTT TRBJ2-2 TRBV28 15 . .
CATRQRDNSPLHF TGTGCCACCCGACAGCGGGATAATTCACCCCTCCACTTT TRBJ1-6 TRBV19 13 . few
CSLMGGGQGASTEAFF TGCAGCCTCATGGGCGGGGGACAGGGGGCATCCACTGAAGCTTTCTTT TRBJ1-1 TRBV29-1 16 TRBD1 .
CASSLGPGQGMNEQFF TGTGCCAGCAGCTTAGGGCCGGGACAGGGAATGAATGAGCAGTTCTTC TRBJ2-1 TRBV11-1 16 TRBD1 once
CAWNIPIAGLNSPLHF TGTGCCTGGAACATACCTATTGCGGGACTTAATTCACCCCTCCACTTT TRBJ1-6 TRBV30 16 . .
CASSTTREQETQYF TGTGCCAGTAGTACCACTAGAGAACAAGAGACCCAGTACTTC TRBJ2-5 TRBV19 14 . once
CASSLRRGFEAFF TGTGCCAGCAGTTTACGACGGGGGTTCGAAGCTTTCTTT TRBJ1-1 TRBV27 13 . .
CASSKQPYNEQFF TGTGCCAGTAGTAAACAGCCGTACAATGAGCAGTTCTTC TRBJ2-1 TRBV19 13 . .
CASSLAYSYNEQFF TGTGCCAGCAGTTTAGCGTACTCCTACAATGAGCAGTTCTTC TRBJ2-1 TRBV6-5 14 . .
CASGTSGGGATGELFF TGTGCTAGTGGTACCTCAGGGGGCGGGGCCACCGGGGAGCTGTTTTTT TRBJ2-2 TRBV12-5 16 TRBD1 .
CASGSGTGGRETQYF TGTGCCAGCGGCTCCGGGACAGGGGGCCGTGAGACCCAGTACTTC TRBJ2-5 TRBV9 15 TRBD1 few
CASSLGWGGAYEQYF TGTGCCAGCAGCCTAGGGTGGGGGGGAGCCTACGAGCAGTACTTC TRBJ2-7 TRBV7-9 15 TRBD2 .
CASSQAGSRAFF TGTGCCAGCAGTCAAGCAGGGTCGCGGGCTTTCTTT TRBJ1-1 TRBV12-3/TRBV12-4 12 . .
CASRRPGNEQFF TGTGCCAGCAGGAGACCGGGGAATGAGCAGTTCTTC TRBJ2-1 TRBV12-3/TRBV12-4 12 . .
CASSPGKYEQYF TGTGCCAGCAGCCCCGGGAAGTACGAGCAGTACTTC TRBJ2-7 TRBV7-8 12 . .
CASSLGRGSPGEQYF TGTGCCAGCAGCTTGGGAAGGGGGTCGCCTGGGGAGCAGTACTTC TRBJ2-7 TRBV5-8 15 . once
CASSLKRSPGLDTGELFF TGTGCCAGCAGCTTAAAGCGCTCTCCAGGGTTAGACACCGGGGAGCTGTTTTTT TRBJ2-2 TRBV7-9 18 . .
CASSEWTGGDYGYTF TGTGCCAGCAGTGAATGGACAGGGGGGGACTATGGCTACACCTTC TRBJ1-2 TRBV6-1 15 TRBD1 .
CATSDSGITGELFF TGTGCCACCAGTGATTCAGGGATCACCGGGGAGCTGTTTTTT TRBJ2-2 TRBV24-1 14 . .
CASSLPGQNEKLFF TGTGCCAGCAGTTTACCGGGACAGAATGAAAAACTGTTTTTT TRBJ1-4 TRBV28 14 TRBD1 .
CASSRRDRLTDTQYF TGTGCCAGCAGCCGCCGGGACAGACTCACAGATACGCAGTATTTT TRBJ2-3 TRBV27 15 TRBD1 .
CASSPGQAGGTEAFF TGTGCCAGCAGTCCCGGACAGGCCGGTGGAACTGAAGCTTTCTTT TRBJ1-1 TRBV27 15 TRBD1 .
CSVGEHPSTGNTGELFF TGCAGCGTTGGGGAGCATCCGTCGACAGGGAACACCGGGGAGCTGTTTTTT TRBJ2-2 TRBV29-1 17 . .
CASSFISYF TGTGCCAGCAGTTTTATTAGCTACTTC TRBJ2-5 TRBV27 9 . .
CASPRGRAYGELFF TGTGCCAGCCCCCGCGGGAGGGCCTACGGGGAGCTGTTTTTT TRBJ2-2 TRBV7-3 14 TRBD2 .
CAWSPYRGLIGNTIYF TGTGCCTGGAGCCCATACAGGGGGCTTATTGGAAACACCATATATTTT TRBJ1-3 TRBV30 16 TRBD1 once
CASSPGQGNSPLHF TGCGCCAGCAGCCCCGGACAGGGGAATTCACCCCTCCACTTT TRBJ1-6 TRBV4-3 14 TRBD1 .
CASSLVQGGGYTF TGTGCCAGCAGCTTAGTACAGGGCGGTGGCTACACCTTC TRBJ1-2 TRBV11-2 13 . .
CASSRTVQANEKLFF TGCGCCAGCAGCCGGACAGTTCAGGCTAATGAAAAACTGTTTTTT TRBJ1-4 TRBV5-1 15 . once
CASSQDLGGNTEAFF TGTGCCAGCAGCCAAGATCTAGGGGGGAACACTGAAGCTTTCTTT TRBJ1-1 TRBV4-2 15 . .
CASSLGRSHLYGYTF TGTGCCAGCAGCTTGGGTCGGAGTCACCTCTATGGCTACACCTTC TRBJ1-2 TRBV5-5 15 . .
CASSDLTAGDLTDTQYF TGTGCCAGCAGTGACCTGACAGCGGGAGACCTCACAGATACGCAGTATTTT TRBJ2-3 TRBV2 17 TRBD2 .
CASSPGLAVNTGELFF TGTGCCAGCAGCCCTGGACTAGCAGTGAACACCGGGGAGCTGTTTTTT TRBJ2-2 TRBV7-9 16 TRBD2 .
CASSFSAEAFF TGTGCCAGCAGTTTCAGCGCTGAAGCTTTCTTT TRBJ1-1 TRBV28 11 . .
CASSQLAASYEQYF TGCGCCAGCAGCCAATTGGCCGCATCCTACGAGCAGTACTTC TRBJ2-7 TRBV4-3 14 . .
CASRLGGQETQYF TGTGCCAGCAGACTGGGGGGCCAAGAGACCCAGTACTTC TRBJ2-5 TRBV5-4 13 . .
CASSAGDSPSYTF TGTGCCAGCAGTGCCGGGGACAGTCCAAGCTACACCTTC TRBJ1-2 TRBV9 13 TRBD1 .
CASSRTLSTEAFF TGTGCTAGCAGCCGAACCCTGAGCACTGAAGCTTTCTTT TRBJ1-1 TRBV7-7 13 . .